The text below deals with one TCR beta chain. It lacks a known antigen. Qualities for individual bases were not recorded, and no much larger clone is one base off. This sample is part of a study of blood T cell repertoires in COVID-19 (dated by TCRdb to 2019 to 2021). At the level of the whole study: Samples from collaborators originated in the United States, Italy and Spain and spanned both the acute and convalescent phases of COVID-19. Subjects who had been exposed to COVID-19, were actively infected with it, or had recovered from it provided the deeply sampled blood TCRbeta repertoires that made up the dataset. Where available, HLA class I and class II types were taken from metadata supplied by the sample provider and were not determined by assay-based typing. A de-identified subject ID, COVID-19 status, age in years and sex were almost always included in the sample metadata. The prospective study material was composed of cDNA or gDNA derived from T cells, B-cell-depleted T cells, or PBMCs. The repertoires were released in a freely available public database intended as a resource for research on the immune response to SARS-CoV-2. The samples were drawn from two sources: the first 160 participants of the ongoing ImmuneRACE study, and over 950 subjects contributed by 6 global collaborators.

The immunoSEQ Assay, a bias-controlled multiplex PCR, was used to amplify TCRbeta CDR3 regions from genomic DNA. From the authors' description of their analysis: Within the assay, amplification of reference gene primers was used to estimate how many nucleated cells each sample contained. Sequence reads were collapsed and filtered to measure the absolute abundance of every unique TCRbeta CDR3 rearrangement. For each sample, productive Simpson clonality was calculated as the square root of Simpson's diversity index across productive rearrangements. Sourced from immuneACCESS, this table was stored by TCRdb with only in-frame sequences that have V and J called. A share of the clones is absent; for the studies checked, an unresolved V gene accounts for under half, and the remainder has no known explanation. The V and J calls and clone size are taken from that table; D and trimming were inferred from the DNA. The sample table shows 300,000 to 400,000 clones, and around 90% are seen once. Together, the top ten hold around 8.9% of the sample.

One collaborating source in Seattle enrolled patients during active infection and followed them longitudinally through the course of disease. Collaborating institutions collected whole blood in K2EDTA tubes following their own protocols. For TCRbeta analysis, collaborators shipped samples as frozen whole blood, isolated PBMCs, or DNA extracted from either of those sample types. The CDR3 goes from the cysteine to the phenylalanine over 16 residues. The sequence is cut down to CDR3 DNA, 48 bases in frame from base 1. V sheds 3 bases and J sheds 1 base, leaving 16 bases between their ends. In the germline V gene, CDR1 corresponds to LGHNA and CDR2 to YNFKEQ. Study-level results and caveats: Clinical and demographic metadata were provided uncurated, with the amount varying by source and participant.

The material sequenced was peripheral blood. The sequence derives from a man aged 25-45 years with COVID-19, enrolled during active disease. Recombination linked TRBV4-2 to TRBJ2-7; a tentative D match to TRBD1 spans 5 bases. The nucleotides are TGTGCCAGCAGCCAGCTTACAGGAGCATATTCCTACGAGCAGTACTTC. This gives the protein CASSQLTGAYSYEQYF.